This paragraph reports one TCR beta chain. It has no known antigen specificity. No base quality information exists; no much larger clone differs at one position. These data come from a study of response to subunit inactivated influenza vaccine (dated by TCRdb to between 2018 and 2020). Study-level background: Deep quantitative profiling of the T cell receptor repertoire was used in the study to follow responses to a trivalent subunit inactivated influenza vaccine. General conclusions and limits of the study: The authors suggested that each seasonal influenza vaccination may recruit only a limited number of new T cells.

The library was generated by RT-PCR. Reads for this sample came from an Illumina HiSeq 2500. TCRdb reprocessing: public reads trimmed at Q25 with fastp, clones called with MiXCR, in-frame beta chains kept. Each CDR3 protein appears once, grouped with its most common genes and DNA. Counted in this sample were about half a million distinct CDR3 sequences; about 25% of them appeared once. The top ten constitute 1.9% of the sample. From the cysteine up to the phenylalanine, the CDR3 has a length of 15 residues. Kept here is only the CDR3 DNA, which spans 45 bases and is read in frame from base 1. The germline V gene (reference sequence) supplies CDR1 DFQATT and CDR2 SNEGSKA. Clipping removes 6 bases from V and 5 bases from J, with 12 as the unmatched junction base count.

This receptor was obtained from a man aged 50 or older who received an inactivated influenza vaccine. Donor details come from another sample of the same person, matched by shared clones. The sequences come from CD4+ T cells sorted from PBMCs, collected roughly 5 days after vaccination. The rearrangement combines TRBV20-1 with TRBJ2-3, and 9 bases in between align with TRBD2. The DNA sequence follows: TGCAGTGCCCTAACGGCTAGCGGGGTTGGAGATACGCAGTATTTT. Protein translation: CSALTASGVGDTQYF.